This entry lists 26 T cell receptor beta chains sequenced from one sample in a study of blood T cell repertoires in COVID-19. The assay was immunoSEQ multiplex PCR, and TCRdb's table has in-frame clones only and misses some. The sample includes a few hundred thousand clones, 80% to 90% of them seen just once. The sample comprised peripheral blood. Source of these receptors: a man in his late teens or twenties who had recovered from COVID-19.

This clone showed up just once. The V gene is TRBV7-9, the J gene TRBJ2-3, with 9 nucleotides matching TRBD1. This CDR3 contains 18 residues. Per the germline V gene, CDR1 is SEHNR and CDR2 is FQNEAQ (reference sequence). The J segment lost 5 bases and the V segment lost 5 bases, leaving 17 bases of the junction unmatched. The CDR3 coding sequence is TGTGCCAGCAGCACCCCCCCGCCCGGGACAGGGATAGGAGATACGCAGTATTTT. It encodes CASSTPPPGTGIGDTQYF.

Here the CDR3 reads CASRSGAGYEQFF. CDR3 sequence (DNA): TGTGCCAGCAGAAGCGGGGCGGGCTATGAGCAGTTCTTC. The rearrangement joins TRBV11-1 to TRBJ2-1, with TRBD2 identical over 7 bases. Germline V gene lookup returns CDR1 SGHAT and CDR2 FQDESV (reference sequence). The length of the CDR3 is 13 residues. Losses at the gene ends were 6 bases for V and 8 bases for J; bases not matched to a gene: 7.

This clone appeared once. The gene calls are TRBV4-1 and TRBJ1-1, with D perhaps matching TRBD1 (6 bases). The germline V gene has CDR1 MGHRA and CDR2 YSYEKL. CDR3 size: 16 residues. Between the trimmed V and J ends, which lost 1 base and 4 bases, there was a span of 16 bases. The CDR3 is CASSQVPGSRGTEAFF. The CDR3 nucleotides are TGCGCCAGCAGCCAAGTCCCAGGGAGCAGGGGCACTGAAGCTTTCTTT.

The chain uses TRBV6-5 and TRBJ2-7; 8 bases map to TRBD1. After removal of 2 bases from V and 5 bases from J, the junction contained 8 bases not matched to a gene. The CDR3 totals 15 residues. Per germline, CDR1 MNHEY and CDR2 SVGAGI. CDR3 coding DNA: TGTGCCAGCAGTTACCTTGGACAGGGCGGGCACGAGCAGTACTTC. It encodes CASSYLGQGGHEQYF.

The rearrangement joins TRBV13 to TRBJ1-6, with 9 bases identical to TRBD1. The V gene's germline CDR1 is PRHDT and CDR2 FYEKMQ (reference sequence). There are 13 residues in the CDR3. Trimming cost V 10 bases and J 9 bases; bases outside gene matches: 7. CDR3 sequence (DNA): TGTGCCAACAGGGGACAGGGCGGTTCACCCCTCCACTTT. It encodes CANRGQGGSPLHF.

This sequence joins TRBV6-5 and TRBJ2-2; D is uncertain. The CDR3 is 14 residues long. Deletions cut 6 bases from V and 3 bases from J, with 11 bases between. Looked up from germline, CDR1 is MNHEY and CDR2 is SVGAGI. The CDR3 reads CASRPQIHTGELFF. The CDR3 region has the DNA TGTGCCAGCAGGCCCCAGATTCACACCGGGGAGCTGTTTTTT.

The CDR3 nucleotides read TGTGCCAGCAGCCAACTAGCGGGGGGGCTCCGTACGCAGTATTTT. This translates into CASSQLAGGLRTQYF. The gene calls are TRBV6-5 and TRBJ2-3; TRBD2 matches at 13 bases. Germline CDR1 and CDR2: MNHEY and SVGAGI. The CDR3 loop spans 15 amino acids. The junction had 8 bases not matched to a gene; V was cut back by 6 bases and J by 8 bases.

V is TRBV11-3 and J is TRBJ2-2; the D gene is possibly TRBD1 (5 bases). This CDR3 region has 15 residues. Germline lookup yields CDR1 SGHNT and CDR2 YENEEA. The germline V and J ends were trimmed by 3 bases and 5 bases, with 13 bases remaining between them. For the CDR3, the DNA is TGTGCCAGCAGCTTGGGAAGGGGATTAACCGGGGAGCTGTTTTTT. This codes for CASSLGRGLTGELFF.

The chain combines TRBV9 with TRBJ1-2, with D unresolved. The CDR3 is 13 amino acids. The V gene lost 0 bases and the J gene lost 5 bases, with 8 bases spanning the gap. Germline-derived CDR1 and CDR2 are SGDLS and YYNGEE. The CDR3 region is CASSVASEYGYTF. The CDR3 DNA sequence: TGTGCCAGCAGCGTAGCATCAGAATATGGCTACACCTTC.

The chain links TRBV12-3 or TRBV12-4 to TRBJ2-1; possibly TRBD1 for D (6 bases). Deletions cut 6 bases from V and 13 bases from J, with 16 bases between. The CDR3 totals 12 residues. CDR3 in DNA: TGTGCCAGCAGGGGTACAGGGCCCGTCCAGTTCTTC. It specifies CASRGTGPVQFF.

V gene TRBV6-4 combines with J gene TRBJ1-1; D not certain. The CDR3 runs to 12 residues. Trimming cost V 8 bases and J 5 bases, with 12 bases left between them. Germline CDR1 is MRHNA and CDR2 is SNTAGT. For the CDR3, the DNA is TGTGCCAGCGGGAGGGAATTAACTGAAGCTTTCTTT. Translating it yields CASGRELTEAFF.

The chain carries TRBV6-5 and TRBJ1-1, with no clear D. The CDR3 is 16 amino acids. Trimming removed 0 bases from V and 0 bases from J, with 11 bases in between. Per germline, CDR1 MNHEY and CDR2 SVGAGI. The CDR3 DNA sequence: TGTGCCAGCAGTTACTCGCCGACACTTTTGAACACTGAAGCTTTCTTT. Translating gives CASSYSPTLLNTEAFF.

In DNA form, the CDR3 reads TGTGCCAGCAGTTACTCGGTGACACCACCACCCGGGGAGCTGTTTTTT. It yields the protein CASSYSVTPPPGELFF. This sequence joins TRBV6-2 or TRBV6-3 and TRBJ2-2; D not certain. The length of the CDR3 is 16 residues. Germline V gene sequence: CDR1 MNHEY, CDR2 SVGEGT. V was cut by 0 bases and J by 6 bases, with 14 bases left in between.

CDR3 region: CASGRGGTEAFF. For the CDR3, the DNA is TGTGCCAGCGGACGCGGAGGCACTGAAGCTTTCTTT. The V gene is TRBV3-1 (or the pseudogene TRBV3-2), the J gene TRBJ1-1; D gene uncertain. CDR1 is LGHDT, CDR2 YNNKEL, per germline (reference sequence). With 8 bases removed from V and 4 bases from J, the gap between germline ends came to 11 bases. The length of the CDR3 is 12 residues.

The J gene is TRBJ2-7, the V gene TRBV11-2; 14 positions agree with TRBD2. The V gene's germline CDR1 is SGHAT and CDR2 FQNNGV. Trimming at V came to 4 bases and at J to 4 bases, leaving 9 bases not matched to a gene. The CDR3 covers 17 residues. The CDR3 DNA sequence: TGTGCCAGCAGCTCCGGTCGAGGGACTAGCGGGAGTTACGAGCAGTACTTC. It translates to CASSSGRGTSGSYEQYF.

This chain connects TRBV5-1 to TRBJ1-1; a weak D match, TRBD1 (6 bases). The CDR3 is made up of 14 amino acids. V lost 3 bases and J 2 bases, leaving 11 bases between the germline ends. Germline V gives CDR1 SGHRS, CDR2 YFSETQ. The DNA for the CDR3 is TGCGCCAGCAGCTGGGGACACGTCAACACTGAAGCTTTCTTT. This gives the protein CASSWGHVNTEAFF. The full variable domain, completed using reference TRBV5-1 and TRBJ1-1, is KAGVTQTPRYLIKTRGQQVTLSCSPISGHRSVSWYQQTPGQGLQFLFEYFSETQRNKGNFPGRFSGRQFSNSRSEMNVSTLELGDSALYLCASSWGHVNTEAFFGQGTRLTVV.

The V and J genes are TRBV2 and TRBJ2-3; unclear D gene. The CDR3 runs to 11 residues. CDR1 SNHLY and CDR2 FYNNEI come from the germline V gene. The ends were cut back, 6 bases at V and 6 bases at J, with 7 bases in the middle. Here the CDR3 reads CASRDTDTQYF. CDR3 in DNA: TGTGCCAGCAGAGACACCGATACGCAGTATTTT.

This clone has a single count. This rearrangement joins TRBV5-4 to TRBJ1-6; 8 nucleotides match TRBD1. This CDR3 region has 14 residues. Germline trimming cut 3 bases from V and 8 bases from J; bases unmatched to any gene: 4. From germline, CDR1 is SGHNT and CDR2 YYREEE (reference sequence). CDR3 sequence reads: CASSSGQGDSPLHF. The CDR3 DNA reads TGTGCCAGCAGCTCCGGACAGGGAGATTCACCCCTCCACTTT.

The V and J genes are TRBV6-1 and TRBJ2-3, with 12 bases aligning to TRBD1. CDR3 length equals 16 residues. The germline V gene has CDR1 MNHNS and CDR2 SASEGT. With V trimmed by 3 bases and J by 6 bases, 7 bases remained unmatched. The CDR3 region is CASSDAGTGGADTQYF. The CDR3 coding sequence is TGTGCCAGCAGTGATGCCGGGACAGGGGGCGCGGATACGCAGTATTTT.

The J gene is TRBJ2-3, the V gene TRBV7-6; TRBD2 matches at 11 bases. Germline loops: CDR1 SGHVS, CDR2 FNYEAQ. The CDR3 is 20 amino acids. J gave up 0 bases and V 1 base, and 12 bases lay outside the gene matches. The DNA for the CDR3 is TGTGCCAGCAGCTTAGAGAGGCTAGCGGGAGGACGATCTAGCACAGATACGCAGTATTTT. Encoded protein: CASSLERLAGGRSSTDTQYF. The full variable domain, completed using reference TRBV7-6 and TRBJ2-3, is GAGVSQSPRYKVTKRGQDVALRCDPISGHVSLYWYRQALGQGPEFLTYFNYEAQQDKSGLPNDRFSAERPEGSISTLTIQRTEQRDSAMYRCASSLERLAGGRSSTDTQYFGPGTRLTVL.

The CDR3 coding sequence is TGCAGTGCTCAAACGGGGGACATTCAGTACTTC. Amino acids: CSAQTGDIQYF. This chain joins TRBV20-1 and TRBJ2-4; tentatively, D is TRBD2 (6 bases). The V gene's germline CDR1 is DFQATT and CDR2 SNEGSKA (reference sequence). The CDR3 runs 11 residues. V was cut by 5 bases and J by 8 bases, with 10 bases left in between.

The rearrangement uses TRBV6-5 and TRBJ2-7; 8 nucleotides line up with TRBD1. Germline V lookup: CDR1 MNHEY, CDR2 SVGAGI. J gave up 2 bases and V 6 bases, and 9 bases lay outside the gene matches. The length of the CDR3 is 15 residues. The CDR3, as DNA: TGTGCCAGCAGCCGCCCGGACAGGGTACCCTACGAGCAGTACTTC. As protein: CASSRPDRVPYEQYF.

V and J are TRBV18 and TRBJ2-7; D is possibly TRBD2 (5 bases). V was pared by 3 bases and J by 6 bases, with 15 bases between. Germline values: CDR1 KGHSH, CDR2 LQKENI. This CDR3 has 14 amino acids. The DNA of the CDR3 is TGTGCCAGCTCACCGGTGGCTAGCAGGACCGAGCAGTACTTC. This translates into CASSPVASRTEQYF.

This clone appeared many times. CDR3 protein: CASSQIGTVNTEAFF. CDR3 coding DNA: TGTGCCAGCAGCCAAATAGGGACAGTTAACACTGAAGCTTTCTTT. The chain couples TRBV14 to TRBJ1-1; 7 nucleotides agree with TRBD1. V shed 2 bases and J 2 bases; nucleotides not matched to a gene: 5. Germline V gene lookup returns CDR1 SGHDN and CDR2 FVKESK. This CDR3 is 15 amino acids long. Full variable domain (rest looked up from reference TRBV14 and TRBJ1-1): EAGVTQFPSHSVIEKGQTVTLRCDPISGHDNLYWYRRVMGKEIKFLLHFVKESKQDESGMPNNRFLAERTGGTYSTLKVQPAELEDSGVYFCASSQIGTVNTEAFFGQGTRLTVV.

In its sample, this clone was seen a few times. Because it lacks the conserved phenylalanine or tryptophan at the end, this CDR3 is likely a read error. The DNA is left out, because the CDR3 cannot be placed on it with certainty; the CDR3 is given as TCRdb lists it. The chain has TRBV29-1 and TRBJ1-1. CDR1 and CDR2 (germline): SQVTM, ANQGSEA. 11 amino acids form the CDR3, both terminal residues included. CDR3 loop: CSVTGGGSALL.

The chain combines TRBV19 with TRBJ1-6; 10 bases line up with TRBD1. V lost 5 bases to trimming and J lost 8 bases; unmatched junction nucleotides: 6. The CDR3 is 15 residues long. CDR1 is LNHDA, CDR2 SQIVND, per germline (reference sequence). The CDR3 loop is CASSLTGTGDSPLHF. The DNA for the CDR3 is TGTGCCAGTAGTTTAACCGGGACAGGGGATTCACCCCTCCACTTT.